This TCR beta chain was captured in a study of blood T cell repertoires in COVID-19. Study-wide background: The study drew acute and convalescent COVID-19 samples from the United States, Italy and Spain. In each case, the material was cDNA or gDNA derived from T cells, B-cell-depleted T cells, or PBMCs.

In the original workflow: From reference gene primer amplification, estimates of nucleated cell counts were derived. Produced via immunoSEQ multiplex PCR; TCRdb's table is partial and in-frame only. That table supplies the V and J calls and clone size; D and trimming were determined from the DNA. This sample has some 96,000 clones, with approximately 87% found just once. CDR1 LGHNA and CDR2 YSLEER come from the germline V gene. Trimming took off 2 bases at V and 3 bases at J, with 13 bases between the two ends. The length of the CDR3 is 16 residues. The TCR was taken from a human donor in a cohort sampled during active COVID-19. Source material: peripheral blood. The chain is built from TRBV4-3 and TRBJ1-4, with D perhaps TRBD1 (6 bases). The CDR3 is CASSQRGQISNEKLFF. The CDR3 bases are TGCGCCAGCAGCCAAAGAGGACAGATCTCTAATGAAAAACTGTTTTTT.